The 10 T cell receptor beta chains below come from one sample, sequenced in a study of shared clonotypes between healthy human individuals (dated by TCRdb to 2020 to 2021). The receptor library was made with the immunoSEQ multiplex PCR assay. TCRdb took over this immuneACCESS table, retaining in-frame rearrangements with V and J assigned. Such tables are incomplete; in checked studies, under half of the missing clones stem from an unresolved V gene, and the remainder is unexplained. The sample yields 1,400,000 or so clones; approximately 98.5% were counted once. The ten largest clonotypes hold roughly 0.36% of the sample. The specimen sequenced was naive CD4+ T cells sorted from blood. What the cell subset or site label conveys for this sample: CD45RA+ positively selected. These TCRs come from a man aged 25-45 years in good health.

The V gene is TRBV15, the J gene TRBJ2-3, with 8 bases matching TRBD2. Germline trimming cut 5 bases from V and 4 bases from J; bases unmatched to any gene: 11. CDR1 LNHNV and CDR2 YYDKDF come from the germline V gene (reference sequence). The CDR3 is 16 amino acids. The CDR3 is CATSSPREGYPDTQYF. DNA for the CDR3: TGTGCCACCAGCTCGCCTCGGGAGGGCTACCCAGATACGCAGTATTTT.

The chain carries TRBV2 and TRBJ1-5; TRBD1 agrees at 11 bases. V was pared by 4 bases and J by 4 bases, with 12 bases of the junction left unmatched. Germline loops: CDR1 SNHLY, CDR2 FYNNEI. This CDR3 spans 18 amino acids. The CDR3 sequence is CASSGKPGQGEWNQPQHF. The DNA of the CDR3 is TGTGCCAGCAGTGGAAAACCGGGACAGGGGGAATGGAATCAGCCCCAGCATTTT.

The chain employs TRBV7-6 and TRBJ2-3; D is perhaps TRBD2 (6 bases). Trimming removed 5 bases from V and 4 bases from J, with 19 bases in between. Germline V gives CDR1 SGHVS, CDR2 FNYEAQ. The CDR3 covers 16 residues. In DNA form, the CDR3 reads TGTGCCAGCAGCCCCGGGACTTCCCCTGGCGCAGATACGCAGTATTTT. This gives the protein CASSPGTSPGADTQYF. Full variable domain (outside the CDR3, taken from reference TRBV7-6 and TRBJ2-3): GAGVSQSPRYKVTKRGQDVALRCDPISGHVSLYWYRQALGQGPEFLTYFNYEAQQDKSGLPNDRFSAERPEGSISTLTIQRTEQRDSAMYRCASSPGTSPGADTQYFGPGTRLTVL.

The CDR3 DNA sequence: TGTGCCAGCAGCTTAGATCGAAGTCCAGGCTATGAGCAGTTCTTC. Translating it yields CASSLDRSPGYEQFF. The chain links TRBV11-2 to TRBJ2-1; D is unclear. Germline V gene sequence: CDR1 SGHAT, CDR2 FQNNGV. The CDR3 loop spans 15 amino acids. Trimming took off 0 bases at V and 8 bases at J, with 14 bases between the two ends.

Points on this clone: The sample has other DNA sequences that encode this CDR3 too. V is TRBV5-1 and J is TRBJ2-7; 8 bases fit TRBD2. With 0 bases clipped from V and 4 bases from J, the junction kept 9 bases outside the gene matches. The CDR3 loop spans 16 amino acids. Germline V gene data show CDR1 as SGHRS and CDR2 as YFSETQ. The CDR3 sequence is CASSLAPSGSSYEQYF. The CDR3 bases are TGCGCCAGCAGCTTGGCCCCCAGCGGGAGTTCGTACGAGCAGTACTTC.

Details on this clone: Other nucleotide sequences in the sample specify the same CDR3. This chain joins TRBV27 and TRBJ2-7, with 7 nucleotides matching TRBD2. Trimming cost V 6 bases and J 0 bases; bases outside gene matches: 2. The CDR3 spans 13 residues. Germline values: CDR1 MNHEY, CDR2 SMNVEV (reference sequence). Written as DNA, the CDR3 is TGTGCCAGCAGCGGCGGGAGCTCCTACGAGCAGTACTTC. Amino acids: CASSGGSSYEQYF.

V usage is TRBV5-1 and J usage is TRBJ2-5; 12 bases are shared with TRBD2. CDR1 and CDR2 from the germline V gene are SGHRS and YFSETQ. V lost 4 bases, J lost 2 bases, and 3 bases stayed unmatched. This CDR3 is 15 amino acids long. The CDR3 loop reads CASSIGLAGQETQYF. The CDR3, as DNA: TGCGCCAGCAGCATCGGACTAGCGGGGCAAGAGACCCAGTACTTC.

The rearrangement links TRBV28 to TRBJ2-7; D call uncertain. Trimming stripped 3 bases from V and 5 bases from J, with 2 bases between. This CDR3 is built from 10 residues. Germline V gene sequence: CDR1 MDHEN, CDR2 SYDVKM. CDR3: CASSFHEQYF. CDR3 DNA: TGTGCCAGCAGTTTCCACGAGCAGTACTTC. Full variable domain (rest looked up from reference TRBV28 and TRBJ2-7): DVKVTQSSRYLVKRTGEKVFLECVQDMDHENMFWYRQDPGLGLRLIYFSYDVKMKEKGDIPEGYSVSREKKERFSLILESASTNQTSMYLCASSFHEQYFGPGTRLTVT.

On this clone: The sample carries other DNA sequences with the same CDR3. The rearrangement uses TRBV5-1 and TRBJ2-1; 9 nucleotides align to TRBD1. Germline V gene data show CDR1 as SGHRS and CDR2 as YFSETQ. CDR3 length: 15 amino acids. After removal of 4 bases from V and 3 bases from J, the junction contained 5 bases not matched to a gene. Written as DNA, the CDR3 is TGCGCCAGCAGCCCCGGGACAGGGAGCTACAATGAGCAGTTCTTC. It specifies CASSPGTGSYNEQFF.

The V call is TRBV29-1, the J call TRBJ2-1, with D perhaps matching TRBD1 or TRBD2 (6 bases each). Trimming stripped 6 bases from V and 6 bases from J, with 15 bases between. Germline V gives CDR1 SQVTM, CDR2 ANQGSEA. The CDR3 is made up of 13 amino acids. The CDR3 DNA is TGCAGCGTGAGGGGGGAGAATTTCAATGAGCAGTTCTTC. It yields the protein CSVRGENFNEQFF.